The subject of this entry is one T cell receptor (beta chain). Its antigen is still unknown. In germline, CDR1 is SEHNR, CDR2 FQNEAQ (reference sequence). CDR3 length: 13 amino acids. Trimming left V 1 base short and J 2 bases short, with 5 bases between. These data originate in a study of cytomegalovirus exposure and HLA in healthy donors. Overall study findings and caveats: Common viral pathogens seemed to be connected with several of the most significant clusters, according to a later analysis.

The PCR contained 60 Vbeta and 13 Jbeta primers. Data came from immunoSEQ multiplex PCR; TCRdb stores just in-frame clones and leaves some out. This table lists about 160,000 clones. The sequenced sample consisted of PBMCs. V gene TRBV7-9 combines with J gene TRBJ2-5, with no clear D. This receptor was identified in an older woman in good health and CMV-seronegative. The CDR3 sequence: CASSLVPQETQYF. The CDR3 nucleotides are TGTGCCAGCAGCTTAGTCCCTCAAGAGACCCAGTACTTC.